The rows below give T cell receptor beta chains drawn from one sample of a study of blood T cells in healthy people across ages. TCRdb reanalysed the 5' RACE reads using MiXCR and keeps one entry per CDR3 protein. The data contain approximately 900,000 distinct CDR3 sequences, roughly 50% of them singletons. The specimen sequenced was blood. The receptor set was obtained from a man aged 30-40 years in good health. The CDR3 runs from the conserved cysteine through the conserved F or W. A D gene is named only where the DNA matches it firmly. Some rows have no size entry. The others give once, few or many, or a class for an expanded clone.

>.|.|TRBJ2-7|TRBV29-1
TGCAGCGTTGAGAAGGGGGGTACGGGCTACGAGCAGTACTTC
CSVEKGGTGYEQYF
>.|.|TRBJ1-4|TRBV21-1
TGTGCCAGCAGCATGCGACAGGGTCATCAAAGGACTAATGAAAAACTGTTTTTT
CASSMRQGHQRTNEKLFF
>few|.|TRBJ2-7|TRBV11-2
TGTGCCAGCAGCTTAGAGACTTTTTACGAGCAGTACTTC
CASSLETFYEQYF
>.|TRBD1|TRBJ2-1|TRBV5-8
TGTGCCAGCAGACACCCGGGACAGGGGAATTATGAGCAGTTCTTC
CASRHPGQGNYEQFF
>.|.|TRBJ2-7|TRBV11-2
TGTGCCAGCAGCGTAGCCGGGACACTCTACGAGCAGTACTTC
CASSVAGTLYEQYF
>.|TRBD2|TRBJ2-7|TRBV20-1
TGCAGTGCTCTAACACGAGCGGGAGGGCCGGGCGAGCAGTACTTC
CSALTRAGGPGEQYF
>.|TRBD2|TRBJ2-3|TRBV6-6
TGTGCCAGCAGTTACCAAGCGGGGGATTACACAGATACGCAGTATTTT
CASSYQAGDYTDTQYF
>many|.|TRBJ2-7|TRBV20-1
TGCAGTGCATACCTAGCAGGGGGGGGCAAAAACGAGCAGTACTTC
CSAYLAGGGKNEQYF
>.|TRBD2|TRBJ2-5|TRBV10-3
TGTGCCATCAGTGAGTTTATTAGCGGGGGAAATGAGCAGTACTTC
CAISEFISGGNEQYF
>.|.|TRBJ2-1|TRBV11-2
TGTGCCAGCAGCTTAGGTCGATATGGGGGACTCTCCTACAATGAGCAGTTCTTC
CASSLGRYGGLSYNEQFF
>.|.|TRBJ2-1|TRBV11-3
TGTGCCAGCAGCTTAGAATCTTCCCGGACAGTTAGTTATGAGCAGTTCTTC
CASSLESSRTVSYEQFF
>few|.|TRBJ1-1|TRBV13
TGTGCCAGCAGCTTGGCCGCCGGGACTGGGAACACTGAAGCTTTCTTT
CASSLAAGTGNTEAFF
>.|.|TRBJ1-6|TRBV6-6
TGTGCCAGCAGTTACCCGACCCTGGAGTCACCCCTCCACTTT
CASSYPTLESPLHF
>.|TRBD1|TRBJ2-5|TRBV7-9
TGTGCCAGCAGCTTGACAGGGTCGCACGCTGAGACCCAGTACTTC
CASSLTGSHAETQYF
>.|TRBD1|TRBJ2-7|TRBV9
TGTGCCAGCAGCGTAGAGATACCGGGACAGGGGTGGTACGAGCAGTACTTC
CASSVEIPGQGWYEQYF
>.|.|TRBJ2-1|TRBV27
TGTGCCAGCAGTTTATCGGGCGGGAATGGGCAGTTCTTC
CASSLSGGNGQFF
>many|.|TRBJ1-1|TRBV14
TGTGCCAGCAGCATGCACCAGAACACTGAAGCTTTCTTT
CASSMHQNTEAFF
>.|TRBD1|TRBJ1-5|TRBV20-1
TGCAGTGCTAGAGATTCGAGGCGGACAGGACCTAATCAGCCCCAGCATTTT
CSARDSRRTGPNQPQHF
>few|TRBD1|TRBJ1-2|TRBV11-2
TGTGCCAGCAGCCCGGGGACAGGCCGAGGTGGCTACACCTTC
CASSPGTGRGGYTF